A selection of T cell receptor beta chains follows, all from one sample in a study of T cells in localized non-small cell lung cancer. Profiling relied on immunoSEQ multiplex PCR, and the TCRdb table lists in-frame clones only, not all of them. This sample has roughly 77,000 clones, with approximately 90% found just once. The material was peripheral blood, obtained before any cancer treatment. These receptors were obtained from a woman aged 40-69 years with stage I squamous cell lung carcinoma. The CDR3 runs from the conserved cysteine through the conserved F or W. The D gene is left open where the match is weak. Rows may omit the clone size; those that give it use once, few, many or a size class.

V: TRBV14; D: .; J: TRBJ1-3; size: .; CDR3: CASRGASGNTIYF; DNA: TGTGCCAGCAGGGGCGCTTCTGGAAACACCATATATTTT
V: TRBV2; D: .; J: TRBJ2-7; size: .; CDR3: CASSGYQGLGEQYF; DNA: TGTGCCAGCAGTGGGTACCAGGGGTTGGGCGAGCAGTACTTC
V: TRBV4-1; D: TRBD1; J: TRBJ1-1; size: .; CDR3: CASSQVWTGGLSEAFF; DNA: TGCGCCAGCAGCCAAGTCTGGACAGGGGGTCTGAGTGAAGCTTTCTTT
V: TRBV9; D: .; J: TRBJ2-1; size: .; CDR3: CASSVRARGSYNEQFF; DNA: TGTGCCAGCAGCGTACGGGCTCGGGGTTCCTACAATGAGCAGTTCTTC
V: TRBV5-1; D: TRBD2; J: TRBJ2-4; size: .; CDR3: CASSLLPGTSNGIQYF; DNA: TGCGCCAGCAGCTTACTCCCCGGGACTAGCAACGGCATTCAGTACTTC
V: TRBV4-2; D: TRBD1; J: TRBJ1-2; size: .; CDR3: CASSQDLGQAYYGYTF; DNA: TGTGCCAGCAGCCAAGATCTGGGACAGGCGTACTATGGCTACACCTTC
V: TRBV11-3; D: TRBD2; J: TRBJ2-7; size: .; CDR3: CASSLGGAGGQQYF; DNA: TGTGCCAGCAGCTTAGGAGGCGCGGGGGGGCAGCAGTACTTC
V: TRBV5-8; D: TRBD2; J: TRBJ2-3; size: .; CDR3: CASGILALVTDTQYF; DNA: TGTGCCAGCGGCATACTAGCGTTGGTAACAGATACGCAGTATTTT
V: TRBV19; D: TRBD1; J: TRBJ1-1; size: .; CDR3: CASSILTGGTEAFF; DNA: TGTGCCAGTAGTATCTTGACAGGGGGGACTGAAGCTTTCTTT
V: TRBV19; D: TRBD1; J: TRBJ1-6; size: .; CDR3: CASSGQGAYSPLHF; DNA: TGTGCCAGTAGTGGGCAGGGGGCTTATTCACCCCTCCACTTT
V: TRBV15; D: TRBD1; J: TRBJ1-2; size: .; CDR3: CATSRGQGRGSGYTF; DNA: TGTGCCACCAGCAGGGGACAGGGGCGTGGAAGTGGCTACACCTTC
V: TRBV5-4; D: .; J: TRBJ1-6; size: .; CDR3: CASSLEGISSPLHF; DNA: TGTGCCAGCAGCTTGGAGGGTATAAGTTCACCCCTCCACTTT
V: TRBV7-3; D: .; J: TRBJ2-7; size: .; CDR3: CASSVQDTASYEQYF; DNA: TGTGCCAGCAGCGTACAGGATACAGCCTCCTACGAGCAGTACTTC
V: TRBV5-1; D: .; J: TRBJ1-1; size: .; CDR3: CASSLVGGMNTEAFF; DNA: TGCGCCAGCAGCTTGGTTGGAGGGATGAACACTGAAGCTTTCTTT
V: TRBV19; D: .; J: TRBJ1-3; size: .; CDR3: CASSNRGISGNTIYF; DNA: TGTGCCAGTAGTAATAGGGGGATCTCTGGAAACACCATATATTTT
V: TRBV10-2; D: .; J: TRBJ1-5; size: .; CDR3: CAGSAGRLNQPQHF; DNA: TGCGCCGGCAGCGCAGGACGGCTCAATCAGCCCCAGCATTTT
V: TRBV18; D: TRBD1; J: TRBJ1-2; size: many; CDR3: CASSPDRDIGYTF; DNA: TGTGCCAGCTCACCCGACAGGGATATTGGCTACACCTTC
V: TRBV27; D: .; J: TRBJ1-4; size: .; CDR3: CASSLRRGVGEKLFF; DNA: TGTGCCAGCAGTTTAAGGAGGGGCGTCGGTGAAAAACTGTTTTTT
V: TRBV5-6; D: TRBD1; J: TRBJ1-1; size: .; CDR3: CASSLLGTENTEAFF; DNA: TGTGCCAGCAGCTTATTGGGGACAGAGAACACTGAAGCTTTCTTT
V: TRBV10-1; D: TRBD1; J: TRBJ1-1; size: .; CDR3: CASSAFGTGGTEAFF; DNA: TGCGCCAGCAGTGCGTTCGGGACAGGGGGGACTGAAGCTTTCTTT
V: TRBV5-1; D: .; J: TRBJ2-3; size: .; CDR3: CASSLERPQDTQYF; DNA: TGCGCCAGCAGCTTGGAGAGGCCTCAGGATACGCAGTATTTT
V: TRBV29-1; D: .; J: TRBJ1-2; size: .; CDR3: CSVGVGASTNYGYTF; DNA: TGCAGCGTAGGAGTAGGGGCCAGTACTAACTATGGCTACACCTTC
V: TRBV6-5; D: TRBD1; J: TRBJ1-5; size: .; CDR3: CASRKQGSGNQPQHF; DNA: TGTGCCAGCAGAAAACAGGGGTCTGGCAATCAGCCCCAGCATTTT
V: TRBV19; D: TRBD2; J: TRBJ2-2; size: .; CDR3: CASSMTSGTNTGELFF; DNA: TGTGCCAGTAGTATGACTAGCGGGACGAACACCGGGGAGCTGTTTTTT
V: TRBV7-9; D: .; J: TRBJ1-1; size: .; CDR3: CASSSQSGVNTEAFF; DNA: TGTGCCAGCAGCTCTCAATCAGGGGTGAACACTGAAGCTTTCTTT
V: TRBV11-3; D: .; J: TRBJ2-3; size: .; CDR3: CASSLGARSDTQYF; DNA: TGTGCCAGCAGCTTGGGGGCGCGATCAGATACGCAGTATTTT
V: TRBV11-2; D: .; J: TRBJ1-6; size: .; CDR3: CASSFGPGGMVYNSPLHF; DNA: TGTGCCAGCAGCTTTGGACCCGGGGGGATGGTCTATAATTCACCCCTCCACTTT
V: TRBV5-5; D: TRBD1; J: TRBJ2-3; size: .; CDR3: CASSLRQGKDTQYF; DNA: TGTGCCAGCAGCTTGAGACAGGGTAAGGATACGCAGTATTTT
V: TRBV11-3; D: .; J: TRBJ2-1; size: .; CDR3: CASSPRPPEQFF; DNA: TGTGCCAGCAGCCCTAGACCACCTGAGCAGTTCTTC
V: TRBV19; D: .; J: TRBJ1-5; size: .; CDR3: CASSLAQGNHQPQHF; DNA: TGTGCCAGTAGTCTCGCACAGGGAAATCATCAGCCCCAGCATTTT